The clone carrying this T cell receptor beta chain was seen more than once but under ten times. The data belong to a study of early T cells in non-severe SARS-CoV-2 infection. Researchers tagged individual cDNA molecules with unique molecular identifiers. TCRdb ran MiXCR on the 5' RACE reads and lists one entry per CDR3 protein. In the table there are tens of thousands of distinct CDR3 sequences, more than 6.5% of which are singletons. V dropped 4 bases and J dropped 6 bases, with 10 bases sitting between them. The V gene's germline CDR1 is LGHNA and CDR2 YSLEER. This CDR3 is 12 amino acids long. What was sequenced was whole blood. V gene TRBV4-3 combines with J gene TRBJ2-7, with D possibly being TRBD1 (5 bases). This receptor was taken from an adult who was a healthcare worker with PCR-confirmed SARS-CoV-2 infection or an uninfected control (not recorded which). The CDR3: CASSPRVAEQYF. The CDR3 nucleotides read TGCGCCAGCAGCCCCAGGGTAGCCGAGCAGTACTTC.